The clone carrying this T cell receptor (beta chain) showed up just a few times. Its antigen is not identified. The sample comes from a study of T cells after yellow fever vaccination. Study observations and caveats: Post-booster repertoires contained most primary-vaccination clones again (96% CD4, around 88% CD8). Although the secondary response was weaker, it peaked faster, at day 5 versus 15.

V shed 6 bases and J shed 11 bases, with 13 bases lying between them. The CDR3 is made up of 11 amino acids. CDR1 and CDR2 from the germline V gene are MNHNS and SASEGT. In TCRdb, the 5' RACE reads were re-called with MiXCR into one record per CDR3 protein. The sample records 300,000 or so distinct CDR3 sequences, 10% to 15% being singletons. The chain is built from TRBV6-1 and TRBJ1-1, with D unclear. The sequence was collected from a man under 40 who received the YFV17D yellow fever vaccine. Sequenced here: CD4+ T cells sorted from PBMCs, sampled 45 days after the yellow fever booster vaccination. CDR3 loop: CASSPHERAFF. The CDR3 nucleotides are TGTGCCAGCAGCCCCCACGAAAGGGCTTTCTTT.